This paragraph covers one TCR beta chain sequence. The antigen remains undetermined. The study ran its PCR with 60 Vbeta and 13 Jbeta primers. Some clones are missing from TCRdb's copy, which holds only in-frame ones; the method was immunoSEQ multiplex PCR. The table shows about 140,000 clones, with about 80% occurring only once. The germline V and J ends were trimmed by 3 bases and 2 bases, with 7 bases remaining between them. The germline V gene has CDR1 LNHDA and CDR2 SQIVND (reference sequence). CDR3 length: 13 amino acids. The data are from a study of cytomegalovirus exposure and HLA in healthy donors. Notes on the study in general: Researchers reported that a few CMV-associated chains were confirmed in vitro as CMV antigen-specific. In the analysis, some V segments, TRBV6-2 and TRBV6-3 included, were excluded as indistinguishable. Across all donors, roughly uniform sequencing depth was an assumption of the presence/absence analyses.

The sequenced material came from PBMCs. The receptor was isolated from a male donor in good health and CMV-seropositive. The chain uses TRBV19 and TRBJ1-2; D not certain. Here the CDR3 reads CASSIRRNYGYTF. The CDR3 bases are TGTGCCAGTAGTATTAGGAGAAACTATGGCTACACCTTC.